This T cell receptor beta chain was captured by sequencing in a study of control samples from healthy donors and cancer patients. Trimming took 0 bases from V and 5 from J; bases not matched to a gene: 10. This CDR3 has 18 residues. The repertoire was sequenced with immunoSEQ multiplex PCR; TCRdb's copy has only in-frame clones and lacks some. Of around 85,000 clones detected, roughly nine tenths appear once; the ten largest clones hold 7.6%. The TCR sequence derives from a woman in her sixties in good health. Specimen: blood. This chain links TRBV6-7 with TRBJ2-5; 12 bases agree with TRBD2. TRBV6-7 is identified as an open reading frame with a role that is uncertain. The CDR3 spells CASSYSILAGGLRETQYF. The CDR3 DNA reads as TGTGCCAGCAGTTACTCGATTCTAGCGGGGGGGCTAAGGGAGACCCAGTACTTC.